This T cell receptor beta chain was retrieved from a study of blood T cell repertoires in COVID-19. Overall study: COVID-19 samples collected from the United States, Italy and Spain covered acute and convalescent phases. The analysed material was cDNA or gDNA that came from T cells, B-cell-depleted T cells, or PBMCs.

The length of the CDR3 is 13 residues. Germline-derived CDR1 and CDR2 are LNHDA and SQIVND (reference sequence). Trimming removed 8 bases from V and 0 bases from J, with 9 bases in between. How the authors handled the data: How many nucleated cells were present was estimated from reference gene primer amplification. Sequenced by immunoSEQ multiplex PCR; TCRdb stores in-frame clones only, minus some. The DNA gave D and trimming, while V, J and clone size come from that table. The repertoire holds about 64,000 clones, with roughly 93% as singletons. The receptor was derived from a human donor in a cohort sampled during active COVID-19. V is TRBV19 and J is TRBJ2-3; D not certain. The sequenced sample consisted of peripheral blood. In DNA, the CDR3 is TGTGCCAGTCTAGAGTGGAGCACAGATACGCAGTATTTT. It yields the protein CASLEWSTDTQYF. Complete variable domain (other parts from reference TRBV19 and TRBJ2-3): DGGITQSPKYLFRKEGQNVTLSCEQNLNHDAMYWYRQDPGQGLRLIYYSQIVNDFQKGDIAEGYSVSREKKESFPLTVTSAQKNPTAFYLCASLEWSTDTQYFGPGTRLTVL.